This T cell receptor beta chain was retrieved from a study of blood T cell repertoires in COVID-19. Study-wide background: Sites in the United States, Italy and Spain provided acute and convalescent COVID-19 samples.

The protocol was immunoSEQ multiplex PCR, while the TCRdb copy is restricted to in-frame clones and leaves out a portion. The sample has more than 200,000 clones, approximately 86% seen once; the top ten hold under 2.5%. Germline CDR1 is SQVTM and CDR2 is ANQGSEA. V was clipped by 7 bases and J by 0 bases; unmatched bases: 16. This CDR3 contains 20 residues. This receptor was taken from a man aged 25 to 40 with active or convalescent COVID-19. Sequenced material: peripheral blood. V and J are TRBV29-1 and TRBJ2-3; 16 nucleotides match TRBD2. In DNA form, the CDR3 reads TGCAGCGCTAGCCCTTTTCCGGGACTAGCGGGGGGGGTTAGCACAGATACGCAGTATTTT. The encoded protein is CSASPFPGLAGGVSTDTQYF.